One sample yielded the 23 T cell receptor beta chains listed below, sequenced in a study of blood T cell repertoires in COVID-19. Sequencing used immunoSEQ multiplex PCR; TCRdb keeps in-frame clones, though not all of them. The table records 100,000 to 150,000 clones, around 85% of them present only once. Sample: peripheral blood. These receptors were taken from a man aged 50 to 59 with acute or convalescent COVID-19.

The chain has TRBV7-9 and TRBJ1-2; 8 nucleotides agree with TRBD1. V was pared by 3 bases and J by 6 bases, with 6 bases of the junction left unmatched. The CDR3 runs 14 residues. CDR1 and CDR2 from the germline V gene are SEHNR and FQNEAQ (reference sequence). The CDR3 reads CASSFQGARDGYTF. The CDR3 region has the DNA TGTGCCAGCAGCTTTCAGGGGGCGCGAGATGGCTACACCTTC.

This sequence joins TRBV6-6 and TRBJ2-7, with D hard to call. CDR3 length: 11 residues. CDR1 is MNHNY and CDR2 is SVGAGI in the germline V gene (reference sequence). Trimming left V 5 bases short and J 3 bases short, with 5 bases between. The CDR3 protein is CASSILYEQYF. As DNA, the CDR3 is TGTGCCAGCAGTATCCTCTACGAGCAGTACTTC.

A word on this clone: It is unclear where the CDR3 begins or ends on the DNA, so no DNA is shown, and the CDR3 is as TCRdb lists it. The chain carries TRBV28 and TRBJ2-2; the table calls TRBD1, which could not be checked here. The V gene's germline CDR1 is MDHEN and CDR2 SYDVKM. Counting both end residues, the CDR3 totals 15 amino acids. CDR3 region: CASSFSGQYFGELFF.

The chain employs TRBV15 and TRBJ2-2; a weak D match, TRBD2 (7 bases). Germline V gene data show CDR1 as LNHNV and CDR2 as YYDKDF (reference sequence). Between the trimmed V and J ends, which lost 1 base and 1 base, there was a span of 10 bases. This CDR3 comprises 16 residues. CDR3 bases: TGTGCCACCAGCAGAGGAAGGGGGGGGAACACCGGGGAGCTGTTTTTT. It encodes CATSRGRGGNTGELFF.

Remarks on this clone: One end of the junction varies from germline; a read error may be responsible. The rearrangement links TRBV5-6 to TRBJ2-5, with TRBD1 identical over 8 bases. The CDR3 has 13 amino acids. Germline-derived CDR1 and CDR2 are SGHDT and YYEEEE. The CDR3 protein is CASSFRQGTGLHF. CDR3 DNA sequence: TGTGCCAGCAGCTTCAGGCAGGGGACAGGTTTACACTTC.

The chain links TRBV3-1 (or the pseudogene TRBV3-2) to TRBJ1-3, with 9 nucleotides matching TRBD1. Per germline, CDR1 LGHDT and CDR2 YNNKEL (reference sequence). V was pared by 4 bases and J by 1 base, with 5 bases of the junction left unmatched. The CDR3 is made up of 16 amino acids. The CDR3 loop is CASSLFGTGSGNTIYF. DNA of the CDR3: TGTGCCAGCAGCCTCTTTGGGACAGGGTCTGGAAACACCATATATTTT.

The chain combines TRBV15 with TRBJ2-7; 10 nucleotides match TRBD2. The CDR3 is 15 amino acids. The V gene end was trimmed by 3 bases and the J gene end by 6 bases; junction bases not matched to a gene: 8. CDR1 LNHNV and CDR2 YYDKDF come from the germline V gene (reference sequence). The CDR3 DNA reads as TGTGCCACCAGCAGGGGAGCGGGAGGGGTGGGCGAGCAGTACTTC. Protein product: CATSRGAGGVGEQYF.

The V and J genes are TRBV10-3 and TRBJ2-5; 10 bases map to TRBD1. Germline V gene sequence: CDR1 ENHRY, CDR2 SYGVKD. The CDR3 length is 15 residues. Trimming at V came to 7 bases and at J to 4 bases, leaving 9 bases not matched to a gene. The CDR3 loop is CAITKGQGLGETQYF. The CDR3 DNA sequence: TGTGCCATCACTAAGGGACAGGGGTTGGGAGAGACCCAGTACTTC.

V usage is TRBV5-6 and J usage is TRBJ1-4; D perhaps matches TRBD1 (6 bases). This CDR3 has 15 residues. Trimming removed 3 bases from V and 8 bases from J, with 17 bases in between. CDR1 SGHDT and CDR2 YYEEEE come from the germline V gene. The CDR3 is CASSSPNRVEEKLFF. The DNA for the CDR3 is TGTGCCAGCAGCTCCCCTAACAGGGTGGAAGAAAAACTGTTTTTT. The full variable domain, with the rest looked up from reference TRBV5-6 and TRBJ1-4, is DAGVTQSPTHLIKTRGQQVTLRCSPKSGHDTVSWYQQALGQGPQFIFQYYEEEERQRGNFPDRFSGHQFPNYSSELNVNALLLGDSALYLCASSSPNRVEEKLFFGSGTQLSVL.

The chain has TRBV15 and TRBJ2-7; D perhaps matches TRBD2 (6 bases). The length of the CDR3 is 14 residues. CDR1 LNHNV and CDR2 YYDKDF come from the germline V gene (reference sequence). Trimming took 3 bases from V and 6 from J, leaving 15 bases between them. In nucleotides, the CDR3 is TGTGCCACCAGCAGCGTTGGGGGGTTCAGCGAGCAGTACTTC. Residues: CATSSVGGFSEQYF.

The J gene is TRBJ2-1, the V gene TRBV27, with D unresolved. Between the trimmed V and J ends, which lost 8 bases and 7 bases, there was a span of 15 bases. Per germline, CDR1 MNHEY and CDR2 SMNVEV (reference sequence). This CDR3 has 13 residues. The CDR3 coding sequence is TGTGCCAGCGCAGTGCAAATCTTGAATGAGCAGTTCTTC. It specifies CASAVQILNEQFF.

This chain links TRBV28 with TRBJ2-1; 7 bases align to TRBD1. Germline-derived CDR1 and CDR2 are MDHEN and SYDVKM. CDR3 length: 15 residues. V shed 5 bases and J 4 bases; nucleotides not matched to a gene: 8. CDR3 coding DNA: TGTGCCAGCAGTCCCTTGGGGACAGCTTACAATGAGCAGTTCTTC. Its protein product is CASSPLGTAYNEQFF.

The rearrangement uses TRBV19 and TRBJ2-5, with TRBD1 matching over 11 bases. The CDR3 consists of 14 residues. From germline, CDR1 is LNHDA and CDR2 SQIVND (reference sequence). The junction had 7 bases not matched to a gene; V was cut back by 9 bases and J by 4 bases. The CDR3 region is CASSRDRGRETQYF. CDR3 bases: TGTGCCAGCTCCCGGGACAGGGGGAGAGAGACCCAGTACTTC.

The chain couples TRBV19 to TRBJ1-6, with TRBD1 matching 11 bases. V dropped 6 bases and J dropped 7; count of bases not matched to a gene: 5. The CDR3 totals 15 residues. Germline CDR1 is LNHDA and CDR2 is SQIVND (reference sequence). DNA of the CDR3: TGTGCCAGTAGCCTGGGACAGGGGGTGAATTCACCCCTCCACTTT. Encoded protein: CASSLGQGVNSPLHF. The variable domain in full, with the rest retrieved from reference TRBV19 and TRBJ1-6, is DGGITQSPKYLFRKEGQNVTLSCEQNLNHDAMYWYRQDPGQGLRLIYYSQIVNDFQKGDIAEGYSVSREKKESFPLTVTSAQKNPTAFYLCASSLGQGVNSPLHFGNGTRLTVT.

The V gene is TRBV3-1 (or the pseudogene TRBV3-2), the J gene TRBJ2-7; 9 bases fit TRBD1. The ends lost 1 base at V and 6 bases at J; junction bases unmatched: 4. This CDR3 comprises 14 residues. CDR1 is LGHDT and CDR2 is YNNKEL in the germline V gene (reference sequence). The CDR3, as DNA: TGTGCCAGCAGCCAAGCCGGGACAGGGAGCGAGCAGTACTTC. This encodes CASSQAGTGSEQYF.

The chain carries TRBV7-6 and TRBJ2-3, with 11 positions matching TRBD2. Per the germline V gene, CDR1 is SGHVS and CDR2 is FNYEAQ. The V segment lost 3 bases and the J segment 3 bases; nucleotides outside the gene matches: 2. CDR3 length: 15 amino acids. The CDR3 region is CASSLGLAETDTQYF. The CDR3 DNA reads as TGTGCCAGCAGCTTGGGACTAGCGGAAACAGATACGCAGTATTTT. Full variable domain (outside the CDR3, taken from reference TRBV7-6 and TRBJ2-3): GAGVSQSPRYKVTKRGQDVALRCDPISGHVSLYWYRQALGQGPEFLTYFNYEAQQDKSGLPNDRFSAERPEGSISTLTIQRTEQRDSAMYRCASSLGLAETDTQYFGPGTRLTVL.

The V call is TRBV7-9, the J call TRBJ1-5; D not certain. The V gene lost 4 bases and the J gene lost 7 bases, with 14 bases spanning the gap. The germline V gene encodes CDR1 SEHNR and CDR2 FQNEAQ (reference sequence). CDR3 length: 14 amino acids. CDR3 region: CASSSFEGNQPQHF. CDR3 bases: TGTGCCAGCAGCTCTTTTGAGGGTAACCAGCCCCAGCATTTT.

The genes are TRBV27 and TRBJ1-5; TRBD1 is a possible D gene (6 bases). This CDR3 is 19 amino acids long. Trimming cost V 6 bases and J 0 bases, with 24 bases left between them. Looked up from germline, CDR1 is MNHEY and CDR2 is SMNVEV (reference sequence). The CDR3, as DNA: TGTGCCAGCAGCACCCCGGGGGGCAGGGGCAACTATAGCAATCAGCCCCAGCATTTT. Translating it yields CASSTPGGRGNYSNQPQHF.

The V and J genes are TRBV9 and TRBJ2-2; 7 nucleotides agree with TRBD1. In germline, CDR1 is SGDLS, CDR2 YYNGEE. This CDR3 has 16 amino acids. After removal of 4 bases from V and 2 bases from J, the junction contained 8 bases not matched to a gene. Here the CDR3 reads CASSPRDRFNTGELFF. The CDR3 DNA sequence: TGTGCCAGCAGCCCCAGGGACAGATTTAACACCGGGGAGCTGTTTTTT.

The V and J genes are TRBV5-4 and TRBJ2-1, with TRBD1 identical over 10 bases. The CDR3 loop spans 16 amino acids. Per germline, CDR1 SGHNT and CDR2 YYREEE (reference sequence). The V segment lost 4 bases and the J segment 0 bases; nucleotides outside the gene matches: 4. In DNA form, the CDR3 reads TGTGCCAGCAGCACGGGACAGGGGAGCTCCTACAATGAGCAGTTCTTC. Amino acids: CASSTGQGSSYNEQFF.

This clone was counted between two and nine times. The genes are TRBV10-3 and TRBJ1-4; a weak D match, TRBD1 (6 bases). This CDR3 has 14 residues. Germline CDR1 is ENHRY and CDR2 is SYGVKD. Between the trimmed V and J ends, which lost 4 bases and 6 bases, there was a span of 12 bases. This CDR3 is CAISGGQGDEKLFF. In DNA form, the CDR3 reads TGTGCCATCAGTGGGGGACAAGGGGATGAAAAACTGTTTTTT.

The sample holds a few counts of this clone. CDR3 in amino acids: CASRKAGVTDTQYF. The CDR3 region has the DNA TGTGCCAGCAGGAAAGCGGGAGTAACAGATACGCAGTATTTT. The chain uses TRBV9 and TRBJ2-3, with 8 bases identical to TRBD2. This CDR3 spans 14 amino acids. Germline-derived CDR1 and CDR2 are SGDLS and YYNGEE. The ends lost 5 bases at V and 3 bases at J; junction bases unmatched: 5.

By its share, this clone is medium-sized. The J gene is TRBJ2-1, the V gene TRBV25-1, with TRBD2 matching over 9 bases. The CDR3 extends over 18 amino acids. The ends lost 3 bases at V and 4 bases at J; junction bases unmatched: 13. Germline loops: CDR1 MGHDK, CDR2 SYGVNS. The CDR3 reads CASSEERGDFSFYNEQFF. CDR3 DNA: TGTGCCAGCAGTGAGGAGCGGGGGGATTTCTCATTTTACAATGAGCAGTTCTTC.